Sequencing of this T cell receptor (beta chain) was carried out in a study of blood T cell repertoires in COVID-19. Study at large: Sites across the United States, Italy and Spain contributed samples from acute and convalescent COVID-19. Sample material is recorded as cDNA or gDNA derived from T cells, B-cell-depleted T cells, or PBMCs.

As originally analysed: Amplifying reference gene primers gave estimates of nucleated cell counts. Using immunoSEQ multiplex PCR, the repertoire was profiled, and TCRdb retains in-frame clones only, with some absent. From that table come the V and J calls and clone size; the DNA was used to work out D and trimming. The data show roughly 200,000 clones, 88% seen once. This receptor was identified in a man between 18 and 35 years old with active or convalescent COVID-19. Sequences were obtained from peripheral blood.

CDR3 DNA sequence: TGTGCCAGCAGACCGGGACAGGGGCCCTATTACTACGAGCAGTACTTC. Protein product: CASRPGQGPYYYEQYF. This chain links TRBV28 with TRBJ2-7; 10 nucleotides agree with TRBD1. This CDR3 is 16 amino acids long. Germline V gene lookup returns CDR1 MDHEN and CDR2 SYDVKM. After removal of 6 bases from V and 3 bases from J, the junction contained 11 bases not matched to a gene.